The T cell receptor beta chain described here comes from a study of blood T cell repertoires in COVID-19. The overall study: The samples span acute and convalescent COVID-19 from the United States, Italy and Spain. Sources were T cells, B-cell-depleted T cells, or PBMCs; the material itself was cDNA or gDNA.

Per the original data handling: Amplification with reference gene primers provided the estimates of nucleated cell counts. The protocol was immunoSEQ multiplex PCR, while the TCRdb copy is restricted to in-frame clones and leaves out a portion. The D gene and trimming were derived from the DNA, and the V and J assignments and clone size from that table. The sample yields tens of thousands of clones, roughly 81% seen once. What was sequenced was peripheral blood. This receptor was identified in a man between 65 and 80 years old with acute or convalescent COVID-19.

The CDR3 DNA sequence: TGCGCCAGCAGCTCTACCGGGTCCGGGGGAGAGACCCAGTACTTC. Residues: CASSSTGSGGETQYF. This chain links TRBV5-1 with TRBJ2-5; possibly TRBD2 for D (6 bases). Per the germline V gene, CDR1 is SGHRS and CDR2 is YFSETQ. V dropped 3 bases and J dropped 4 bases, with 16 bases sitting between them. This CDR3 spans 15 amino acids.